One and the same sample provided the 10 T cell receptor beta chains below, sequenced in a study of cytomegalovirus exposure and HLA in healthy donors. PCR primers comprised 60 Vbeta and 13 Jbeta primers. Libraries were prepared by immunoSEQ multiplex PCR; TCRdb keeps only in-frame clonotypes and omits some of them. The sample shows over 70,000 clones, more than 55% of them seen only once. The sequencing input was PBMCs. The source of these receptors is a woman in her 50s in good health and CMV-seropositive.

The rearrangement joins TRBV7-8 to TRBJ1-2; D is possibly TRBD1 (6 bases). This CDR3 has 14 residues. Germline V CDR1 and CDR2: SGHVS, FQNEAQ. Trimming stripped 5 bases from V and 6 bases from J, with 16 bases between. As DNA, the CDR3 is TGTGCCAGCAGCCGGGACACCAACGGGGATGGCTACACCTTC. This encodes CASSRDTNGDGYTF.

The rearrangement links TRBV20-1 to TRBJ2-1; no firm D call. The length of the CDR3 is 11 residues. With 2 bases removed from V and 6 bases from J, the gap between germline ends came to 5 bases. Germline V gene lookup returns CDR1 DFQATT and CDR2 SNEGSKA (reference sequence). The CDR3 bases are TGCAGTGCTAGACCCATCAATGAGCAGTTCTTC. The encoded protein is CSARPINEQFF.

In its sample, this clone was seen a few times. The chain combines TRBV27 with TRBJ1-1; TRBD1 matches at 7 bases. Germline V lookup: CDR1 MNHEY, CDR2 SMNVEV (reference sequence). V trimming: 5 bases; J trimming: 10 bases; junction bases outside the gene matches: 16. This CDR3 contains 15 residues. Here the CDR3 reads CASSPTDREKGSAFF. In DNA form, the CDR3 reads TGTGCCAGCAGTCCCACCGACAGGGAGAAAGGGTCAGCTTTCTTT.

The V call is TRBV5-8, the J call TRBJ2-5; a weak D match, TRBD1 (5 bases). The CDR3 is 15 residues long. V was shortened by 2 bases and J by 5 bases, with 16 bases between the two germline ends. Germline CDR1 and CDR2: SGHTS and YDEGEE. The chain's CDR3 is CASSFIRAGQETQYF. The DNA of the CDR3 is TGTGCCAGCAGCTTTATCCGGGCAGGGCAGGAGACCCAGTACTTC. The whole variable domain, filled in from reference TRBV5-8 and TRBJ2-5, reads EAGVTQSPTHLIKTRGQQATLRCSPISGHTSVYWYQQALGLGLQFLLWYDEGEERNRGNFPPRFSGRQFPNYSSELNVNALELEDSALYLCASSFIRAGQETQYFGPGTRLLVL.

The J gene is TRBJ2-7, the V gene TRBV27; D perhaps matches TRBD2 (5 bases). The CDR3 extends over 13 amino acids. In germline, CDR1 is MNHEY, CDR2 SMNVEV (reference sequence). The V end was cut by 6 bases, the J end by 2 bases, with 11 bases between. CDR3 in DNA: TGTGCCAGCAGCTTAACCGGGGCCTACGAGCAGTACTTC. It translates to CASSLTGAYEQYF.

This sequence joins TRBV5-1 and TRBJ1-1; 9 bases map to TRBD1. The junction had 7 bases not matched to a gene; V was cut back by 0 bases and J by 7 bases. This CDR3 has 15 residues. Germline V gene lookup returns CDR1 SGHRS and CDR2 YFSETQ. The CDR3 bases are TGCGCCAGCAGCTTGGGGTCTACAGGGGGCGGTGAAGCTTTCTTT. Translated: CASSLGSTGGGEAFF.

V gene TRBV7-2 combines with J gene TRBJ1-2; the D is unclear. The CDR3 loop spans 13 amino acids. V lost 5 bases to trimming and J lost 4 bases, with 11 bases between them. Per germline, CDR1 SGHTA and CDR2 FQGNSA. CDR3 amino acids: CASSATVFYGYTF. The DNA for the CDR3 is TGTGCCAGCAGCGCTACAGTTTTCTATGGCTACACCTTC.

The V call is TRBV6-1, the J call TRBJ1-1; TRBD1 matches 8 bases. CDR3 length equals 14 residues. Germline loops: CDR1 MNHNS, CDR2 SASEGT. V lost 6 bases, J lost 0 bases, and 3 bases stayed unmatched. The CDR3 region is CASRMGQVNTEAFF. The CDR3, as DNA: TGTGCCAGCAGAATGGGACAGGTGAACACTGAAGCTTTCTTT.

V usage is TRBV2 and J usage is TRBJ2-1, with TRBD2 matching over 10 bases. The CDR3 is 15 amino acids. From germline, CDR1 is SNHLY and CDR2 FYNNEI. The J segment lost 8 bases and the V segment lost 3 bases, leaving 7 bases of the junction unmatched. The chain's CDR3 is CASSEGLANRDEQFF. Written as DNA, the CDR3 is TGTGCCAGCAGTGAGGGACTAGCGAATCGGGATGAGCAGTTCTTC.

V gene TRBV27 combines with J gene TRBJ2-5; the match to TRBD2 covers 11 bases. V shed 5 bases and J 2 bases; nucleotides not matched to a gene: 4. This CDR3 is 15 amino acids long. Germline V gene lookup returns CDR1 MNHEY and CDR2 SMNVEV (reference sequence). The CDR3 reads CASSALAGEQETQYF. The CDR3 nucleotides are TGTGCCAGCAGTGCACTAGCGGGGGAACAAGAGACCCAGTACTTC.